This TCR beta chain is drawn from a study of vaccination effects on CD4 cells after COVID-19. Study at large: Post-vaccine sampling occurred a median 72 days after the second dose. Study-wide results and limits: The study found that only 1 of 255 vaccine-induced clones from healthy vaccinees cross-reacted with common cold coronaviruses.

Before any sequencing was done, the ViraFEST assay used viral peptide pools to expand antigen-specific CD4+ T cells. Following culture for approximately 11 days, CD4+ T cells were isolated. Either the BNT162b2 or mRNA-1273 vaccine was given to participants in two doses. Each vaccine recipient was nucleocapsid antibody negative and had no prior SARS-CoV-2 infection. Half of the medium was exchanged for IL-2 medium on both days 3 and 7. About this clone: Its antigen is still unknown.

CDR1 is SQVTM and CDR2 is ANQGSEA in the germline V gene. The CDR3 is 13 residues long. With 1 base removed from V and 5 bases from J, the gap between germline ends came to 11 bases. Assay used: immunoSEQ multiplex PCR; TCRdb lists only in-frame clones, some missing. The table lists about 28,000 clones, around 70% of them singletons. The origin of this receptor is a human donor who received a COVID-19 vaccine. The chain has TRBV29-1 and TRBJ2-5; D is uncertain. This material consisted of CD4+ T cells from PBMCs cultured with HCoV-NL63 spike peptides, taken after COVID-19 vaccination. The CDR3: CSVEGQPHETQYF. The CDR3 DNA sequence: TGCAGCGTTGAAGGGCAGCCTCACGAGACCCAGTACTTC.